The 23 T cell receptor beta chains listed next were all sequenced from one sample in a study of breast tumors, draining lymph nodes, adjacent tissues. TCRdb processed the multiplex PCR reads anew with MiXCR; each CDR3 protein has one entry. The sample yields fewer than 15,000 distinct CDR3 sequences, 45% to 70% seen once. Sequenced material: tumor-adjacent breast tissue. The origin of the receptors is a female donor with breast cancer. Some clones in this sample may be carry-over from other donors' samples.

This clonotype is termed medium-sized. This CDR3 reads CASSWGRERVTDTQYF. The CDR3 DNA follows: TGTGCCAGCAGCTGGGGACGGGAGAGGGTGACAGATACGCAGTATTTT. This chain uses TRBV7-2 with TRBJ2-3; tentative D call: TRBD2 (6 bases). Germline CDR1 is SGHTA and CDR2 is FQGNSA. Trimming took 4 bases from V and 3 from J, leaving 17 bases between them. There are 16 residues in the CDR3.

In this sample, this clonotype turned up many times. A read error may explain this, as a much larger clone is one base away. The chain couples TRBV6-5 to TRBJ2-7; weak D call: TRBD1 (6 bases). The germline V gene encodes CDR1 MNHEY and CDR2 SVGAGI. The CDR3 length is 15 residues. Trimming took off 5 bases at V and 6 bases at J, with 20 bases between the two ends. The CDR3 region is CASSHSGTPLREQYF. The CDR3 DNA is TGTGCCAGCAGTCATTCCGGGACACCGCTACGCGAGCAGTACTTC.

With respect to this clonotype: The CDR3 does not end in the conserved phenylalanine or tryptophan, so this is likely a read error. This chain connects TRBV5-4 to TRBJ2-7; 9 positions agree with TRBD2. The CDR3 is 14 residues long. After removal of 2 bases from V and 4 bases from J, the junction contained 4 bases not matched to a gene. Germline CDR1 and CDR2: SGHNT and YYREEE (reference sequence). CDR3 protein: CASSFSLAGYEQYL. The CDR3 DNA follows: TGTGCCAGCAGCTTCAGTCTAGCGGGATACGAGCAGTACTTA.

Points on this clonotype: At one of its ends the junction is not consistent with the germline gene, which may arise from a read error. This chain connects TRBV7-7 to TRBJ2-3, with 7 bases lining up with TRBD2. The germline CDR1 and CDR2 sequences are SSHAT and FNYEAQ (reference sequence). The CDR3 is 15 residues long. DNA of the CDR3: TGTGCTAGCAGCTTATCCTGGGGGGGGACAGATACGCAGTATTTT. Amino acids: CASSLSWGGTDTQYF.

This clonotype is classed as medium-sized (0.01 to 0.1%). J is TRBJ1-2 and V is TRBV12-3 or TRBV12-4, with no clear D. V gave up 7 bases and J gave up 8 bases, with 14 bases separating them. The CDR3 runs 12 residues. CDR3 loop: CASMGGGSGYTF. The CDR3 nucleotides are TGTGCCAGCATGGGTGGAGGAAGCGGCTACACCTTC.

This clonotype was seen repeatedly, ten times or more. The chain combines TRBV5-1 with TRBJ1-5; 10 bases map to TRBD1. The J segment lost 5 bases and the V segment lost 0 bases, leaving 2 bases of the junction unmatched. The length of the CDR3 is 15 residues. CDR1 SGHRS and CDR2 YFSETQ come from the germline V gene. The CDR3 loop reads CASSLGGTGDQPQHF. The CDR3 region has the DNA TGCGCCAGCAGCTTGGGGGGGACAGGGGATCAGCCCCAGCATTTT.

This chain connects TRBV20-1 to TRBJ2-1, with D possibly matching TRBD2 (6 bases). CDR1 and CDR2 from the germline V gene are DFQATT and SNEGSKA (reference sequence). CDR3 size: 16 residues. V lost 3 bases and J lost 9, with 24 bases in between. CDR3 sequence: CSARGYIGLTVGEQFF. CDR3 sequence (DNA): TGCAGTGCTAGGGGGTATATAGGACTAACCGTGGGTGAGCAGTTCTTC.

This clonotype was counted many times. The chain couples TRBV19 to TRBJ1-1; D is possibly TRBD1 (6 bases). CDR1 is LNHDA, CDR2 SQIVND, per germline (reference sequence). The V gene lost 7 bases and the J gene lost 5 bases, with 14 bases spanning the gap. This CDR3 spans 13 amino acids. In DNA form, the CDR3 reads TGTGCCAGTATGGGGGGGGCGAGGACTGAAGCTTTCTTT. Translated: CASMGGARTEAFF.

Sample share makes this clonotype medium-sized. The chain combines TRBV7-8 with TRBJ2-3; D unresolved. This CDR3 has 18 amino acids. CDR1 is SGHVS and CDR2 is FQNEAQ in the germline V gene. Trimming took off 5 bases at V and 2 bases at J, with 23 bases between the two ends. The CDR3 protein is CASSLSFRTGTITDTQYF. CDR3 sequence (DNA): TGTGCCAGCAGCCTCTCCTTCCGCACTGGTACTATCACAGATACGCAGTATTTT. Together with reference TRBV7-8 and TRBJ2-3, the CDR3 gives the full variable domain: GAGVSQSPRYKVAKRGQDVALRCDPISGHVSLFWYQQALGQGPEFLTYFQNEAQLDKSGLPSDRFFAERPEGSVSTLKIQRTQQEDSAVYLCASSLSFRTGTITDTQYFGPGTRLTVL.

The chain is built from TRBV5-8 and TRBJ1-4; 7 bases match TRBD1. The CDR3 spans 19 residues. Looked up from germline, CDR1 is SGHTS and CDR2 is YDEGEE. V lost 4 bases to trimming and J lost 0 bases; unmatched junction nucleotides: 15. The CDR3 DNA reads as TGTGCCAGCAGCCTCGACAGGGCTATGATCGGGACAACTAATGAAAAACTGTTTTTT. It encodes CASSLDRAMIGTTNEKLFF.

This clonotype occurred once. The junction departs from the called germline gene at one end, perhaps through a read error. The gene calls are TRBV20-1 and TRBJ2-7; TRBD2 matches 10 bases. The germline gives CDR1 DFQATT, CDR2 SNEGSKA (reference sequence). CDR3 length: 13 amino acids. The CDR3 DNA reads TGCAGTGCTAGAGGACTAGCGGGCTACGCGCAGTACTTC. Translated: CSARGLAGYAQYF.

V is TRBV7-9 and J is TRBJ2-7; no definite D call. The length of the CDR3 is 14 residues. V gave up 5 bases and J gave up 7 bases, with 18 bases separating them. Per germline, CDR1 SEHNR and CDR2 FQNEAQ (reference sequence). The chain's CDR3 is CASSPKPSAGEQYF. The CDR3 nucleotides are TGTGCCAGCAGCCCCAAGCCGTCCGCCGGGGAGCAGTACTTC.

In this sample, this clonotype is large (0.1 to 1%). The germline gene is not matched at one end of the junction; a read error may be the cause. The V gene is TRBV20-1, the J gene TRBJ2-7, with TRBD2 identical over 8 bases. The CDR3 totals 11 residues. Germline assignment: CDR1 DFQATT and CDR2 SNEGSKA (reference sequence). In DNA form, the CDR3 reads TGCAGTGCTAGATACTCAGCGGGGGTCTGGTTC. It is translated as CSARYSAGVWF.

This clonotype has a count of ten or more. The chain has TRBV5-8 and TRBJ2-1; unclear D gene. Germline lookup yields CDR1 SGHTS and CDR2 YDEGEE. The CDR3 spans 11 residues. With 0 bases removed from V and 15 bases from J, the gap between germline ends came to 10 bases. The CDR3: CASSLGDVRFF. DNA of the CDR3: TGTGCCAGCAGCTTGGGCGATGTGCGGTTCTTC.

The J gene is TRBJ2-2, the V gene TRBV29-1; D gene unclear. Germline V gene lookup returns CDR1 SQVTM and CDR2 ANQGSEA. V lost 3 bases to trimming and J lost 1 base, with 6 bases between them. The CDR3 spans 13 residues. As DNA, the CDR3 is TGCAGCGTTGATTTAGAGAACACCGGGGAGCTGTTTTTT. Its translation: CSVDLENTGELFF.

This clonotype was seen at least ten times. The genes are TRBV12-3 or TRBV12-4 and TRBJ2-1, with TRBD2 identical over 7 bases. V lost 3 bases, J lost 10 bases, and 6 bases stayed unmatched. The CDR3 runs 13 residues. In nucleotides, the CDR3 is TGTGCCAGCAGTTTGGGAGGGTACGACGAGCAGTTCTTC. Translating gives CASSLGGYDEQFF.

The chain recombines TRBV20-1 with TRBJ1-2; D is ambiguous. Looked up from germline, CDR1 is DFQATT and CDR2 is SNEGSKA (reference sequence). The V end lost 0 bases, the J end lost 8 bases, and 13 bases lay between the germline ends. The CDR3 has 13 amino acids. CDR3 DNA: TGCAGTGCTAGAGATAGGCGGATGGGGGGCTACACCTTC. This codes for CSARDRRMGGYTF.

With respect to this clonotype: Mismatch with germline at one junction end may stem from a read error. The rearrangement joins TRBV6-5 to TRBJ2-1; 9 positions match TRBD2. The CDR3 is 17 residues long. Germline V gene sequence: CDR1 MNHEY, CDR2 SVGAGI. The CDR3 here is CASGYTPTSGGYNEQLF. In DNA, the CDR3 is TGTGCCAGCGGCTACACCCCGACTAGCGGAGGGTACAATGAGCAGCTCTTC.

The V and J genes are TRBV28 and TRBJ2-6; 7 bases match TRBD1. The germline CDR1 and CDR2 sequences are MDHEN and SYDVKM. The CDR3 totals 17 residues. The V gene end was trimmed by 8 bases and the J gene end by 0 bases; junction bases not matched to a gene: 10. As DNA, the CDR3 is TGTGCCAGCCTTGGGGGACAGCCCAGCTCTGGGGCCAACGTCCTGACTTTC. Translating it yields CASLGGQPSSGANVLTF.

In the case of this clonotype: A much larger clone differs by one base, so this may be a read error. This rearrangement joins TRBV6-1 to TRBJ2-7; no clear D gene. Germline V gives CDR1 MNHNS, CDR2 SASEGT. The CDR3 is 12 amino acids. V dropped 5 bases and J dropped 3 bases, with 8 bases sitting between them. The DNA of the CDR3 is TGTGCCAGCAGTCAATATGGCTACGAGCAGTACTTC. As protein: CASSQYGYEQYF.

This clonotype was counted many times. The chain joins TRBV18 to TRBJ2-7, with 10 nucleotides matching TRBD2. Germline V gives CDR1 KGHSH, CDR2 LQKENI. This CDR3 spans 16 amino acids. Trimming at V came to 4 bases and at J to 6 bases, leaving 12 bases not matched to a gene. DNA for the CDR3: TGTGCCAGCTCACGCACTAGCGGGATAACAGTAGGCGAGCAGTACTTC. Translation: CASSRTSGITVGEQYF.

This clonotype was seen many times. This chain joins TRBV11-3 and TRBJ1-3; D remains unclear. Germline-derived CDR1 and CDR2 are SGHNT and YENEEA. The CDR3 loop spans 15 amino acids. Trimming took 5 bases from V and 0 from J, leaving 11 bases between them. CDR3 protein: CASSQRGNSGNTIYF. The CDR3 DNA reads TGTGCCAGCAGCCAACGGGGAAACTCTGGAAACACCATATATTTT.

The chain carries TRBV10-3 and TRBJ1-6; 7 bases are shared with TRBD1. This CDR3 comprises 18 residues. The V gene's germline CDR1 is ENHRY and CDR2 SYGVKD. After removal of 5 bases from V and 10 bases from J, the junction contained 20 bases not matched to a gene. The CDR3, as DNA: TGTGCCATCAGTTCTGGACAGGTCAAGATCCGACGGGGGTCACCCCTCCACTTT. Its translation: CAISSGQVKIRRGSPLHF.